The present TCR beta chain was sequenced within a study of T cell responses to AZD1222 COVID-19 vaccine. Study-wide results and caveats: Breadth and depth of Spike-specific TCRs rose after two AZD1222 doses. Spike regions recognized by vaccine-associated CD4 TCRs spanned the protein, led by 160-218 and 743-854.

About this clone: As yet, its antigen is unknown.

Germline values: CDR1 KGHSH, CDR2 LQKENI. V was shortened by 3 bases and J by 5 bases, with 7 bases between the two germline ends. The CDR3 covers 13 residues. TCRdb's copy holds only in-frame clones and misses some; the assay was immunoSEQ multiplex PCR. The sample consists of 100,000 to 150,000 clones, approximately 83% of them appearing once. The rearrangement uses TRBV18 and TRBJ2-2; D is ambiguous. The starting material was peripheral blood, obtained on day 0 of AZD1222 vaccination. This clonotype originated in an adult in good health. The CDR3 is CASSPDVTGELFF. The DNA for the CDR3 is TGTGCCAGCTCACCTGACGTAACCGGGGAGCTGTTTTTT.